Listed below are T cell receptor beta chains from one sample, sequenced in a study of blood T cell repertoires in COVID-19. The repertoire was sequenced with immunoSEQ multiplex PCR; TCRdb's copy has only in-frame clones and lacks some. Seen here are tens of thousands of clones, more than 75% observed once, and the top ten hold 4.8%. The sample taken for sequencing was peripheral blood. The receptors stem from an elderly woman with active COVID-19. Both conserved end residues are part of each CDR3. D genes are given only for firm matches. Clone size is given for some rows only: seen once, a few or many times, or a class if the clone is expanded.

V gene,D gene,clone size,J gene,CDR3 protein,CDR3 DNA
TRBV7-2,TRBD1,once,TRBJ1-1,CASSRDRLNTEAFF,TGTGCCAGCAGCCGGGACAGATTGAACACTGAAGCTTTCTTT
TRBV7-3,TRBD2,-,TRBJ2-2,CASSRGSRTGELFF,TGTGCCAGCAGCCGCGGGAGTCGGACCGGGGAGCTGTTTTTT
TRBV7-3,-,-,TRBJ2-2,CASSHSTGNTGELFF,TGTGCCAGCAGCCACTCGACAGGGAACACCGGGGAGCTGTTTTTT
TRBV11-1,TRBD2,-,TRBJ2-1,CASSPGRRGINEQFF,TGTGCCAGCAGCCCCGGGAGGAGGGGAATCAATGAGCAGTTCTTC
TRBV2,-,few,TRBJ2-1,CASSEQYNEQFF,TGTGCCAGCAGTGAACAGTACAATGAGCAGTTCTTC
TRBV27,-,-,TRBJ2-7,CASAASAFYEQYF,TGTGCCAGCGCAGCTAGCGCATTCTACGAGCAGTACTTC
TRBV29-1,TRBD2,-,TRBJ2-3,CSVAGTSGRVIFTDTQYF,TGCAGCGTTGCGGGGACTAGCGGGAGGGTCATATTCACAGATACGCAGTATTTT
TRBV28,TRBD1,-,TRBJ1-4,CASSLRQTGDNEKLFF,TGTGCCAGCAGTTTACGTCAGACAGGGGATAATGAAAAACTGTTTTTT
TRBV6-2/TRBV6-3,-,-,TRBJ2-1,CASSVRGDEQFF,TGTGCCAGCAGTGTCAGGGGGGATGAGCAGTTCTTC
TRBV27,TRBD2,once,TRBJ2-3,CASSFGGSNQPQYF,TGTGCCAGCAGTTTTGGCGGGAGCAATCAGCCCCAGTATTTT
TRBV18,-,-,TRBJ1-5,CASSPSGGGQPQHF,TGTGCCAGCTCCCCTAGTGGGGGCGGTCAGCCCCAGCATTTT
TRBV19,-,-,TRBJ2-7,CASSIEHIPGYEQYF,TGTGCCAGTAGTATAGAGCACATCCCTGGCTACGAGCAGTACTTC
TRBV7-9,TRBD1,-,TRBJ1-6,CASSLAGGSPLHF,TGTGCCAGCAGCTTGGCAGGGGGCTCACCCCTCCACTTT
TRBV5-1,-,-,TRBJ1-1,CASSQTGTENTEAFF,TGCGCCAGCAGCCAAACAGGGACCGAGAACACTGAAGCTTTCTTT
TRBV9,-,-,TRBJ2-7,CASSVAGGWSYEQYF,TGTGCCAGCAGCGTAGCGGGGGGCTGGTCCTACGAGCAGTACTTC
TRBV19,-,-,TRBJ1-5,CASSIGRWAGQPQHF,TGTGCCAGTAGTATAGGCCGGTGGGCCGGTCAGCCCCAGCATTTT
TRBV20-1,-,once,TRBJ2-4,CSAGTLGIQYF,TGCAGTGCTGGGACACTCGGCATTCAGTACTTC
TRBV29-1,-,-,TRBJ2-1,CSVVLARNNEQFF,TGCAGCGTTGTCCTAGCGCGGAACAATGAGCAGTTCTTC
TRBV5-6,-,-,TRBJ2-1,CASSSQQGEFYNEQFF,TGTGCCAGCAGCTCACAACAGGGAGAGTTTTACAATGAGCAGTTCTTC
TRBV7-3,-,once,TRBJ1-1,CASSRSRYTEAFF,TGTGCCAGCAGCCGAAGCCGGTACACTGAAGCTTTCTTT
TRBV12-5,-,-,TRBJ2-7,CASGFSAGYEQYF,TGTGCTAGTGGTTTTTCAGCGGGCTATGAGCAGTACTTC
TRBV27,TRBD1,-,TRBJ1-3,CASRTGAGGNTIYF,TGTGCCAGCAGGACAGGGGCGGGTGGAAACACCATATATTTT
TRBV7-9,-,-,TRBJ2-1,CASSPLYGEQFF,TGTGCCAGCAGCCCCCTTTACGGTGAGCAGTTCTTC
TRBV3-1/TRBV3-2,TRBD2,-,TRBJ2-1,CASSQSSGRIYNEQFF,TGTGCCAGCAGCCAATCTAGCGGGAGGATCTACAATGAGCAGTTCTTC
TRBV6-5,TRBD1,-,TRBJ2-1,CASSYSGTGDNNEQFF,TGTGCCAGCAGTTACTCGGGGACAGGAGATAACAATGAGCAGTTCTTC
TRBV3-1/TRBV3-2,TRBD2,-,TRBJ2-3,CASGGRYTDTQYF,TGTGCCAGCGGCGGGAGATACACAGATACGCAGTATTTT
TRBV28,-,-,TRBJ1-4,CASSFRSGNEKLFF,TGTGCCAGCAGCTTTCGGAGCGGGAATGAAAAACTGTTTTTT
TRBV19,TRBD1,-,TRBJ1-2,CASSLDREIPRGYTF,TGTGCCAGTAGTCTCGACAGGGAAATACCGCGTGGCTACACCTTC
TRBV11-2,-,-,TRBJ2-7,CASSLGTHYEQYF,TGTGCCAGCAGCTTGGGCACCCACTACGAGCAGTACTTC
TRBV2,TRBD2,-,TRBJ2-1,CASSEAGSGRNYNEQFF,TGTGCCAGCAGTGAAGCGGGTAGCGGGAGGAATTACAATGAGCAGTTCTTC
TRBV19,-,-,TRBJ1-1,CASSRWGGFGTEAFF,TGTGCCAGTAGTAGGTGGGGGGGGTTTGGGACTGAAGCTTTCTTT
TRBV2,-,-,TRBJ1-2,CASRRVGVGTF,-
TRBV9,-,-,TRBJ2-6,CASSVEDRGSGANVLTF,TGTGCCAGCAGCGTAGAGGACCGGGGGTCTGGGGCCAACGTCCTGACTTTC
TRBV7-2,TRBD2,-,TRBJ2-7,CASSLYSGRAHEQYF,TGTGCCAGCAGCCTCTATAGCGGGAGGGCCCACGAGCAGTACTTC
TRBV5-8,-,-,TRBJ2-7,CASSLADFSYEQYF,TGTGCCAGCAGCTTGGCAGATTTCAGCTACGAGCAGTACTTC
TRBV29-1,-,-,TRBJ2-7,CSVELGQSSSYEQYF,TGCAGCGTTGAACTCGGACAGTCAAGCTCCTACGAGCAGTACTTC
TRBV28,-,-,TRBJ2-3,CASSSPTVVSTDTQYF,TGTGCCAGCAGTTCCCCAACAGTGGTCTCTACAGATACGCAGTATTTT
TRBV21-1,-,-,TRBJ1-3,CASSTRVSSGNTIYF,TGTGCCAGCAGCACCAGGGTGTCCTCTGGAAACACCATATATTTT
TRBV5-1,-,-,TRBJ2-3,CASTLRGAYEDTQYF,TGCGCCAGCACCCTCCGCGGGGCTTATGAGGATACGCAGTATTTT
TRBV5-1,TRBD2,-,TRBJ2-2,CASRRSSGTGELFF,TGCGCCAGCAGAAGGTCTAGCGGGACCGGGGAGCTGTTTTTT
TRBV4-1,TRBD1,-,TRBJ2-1,CASSRGQGAEGEQFF,TGCGCCAGCAGCCGAGGACAGGGGGCGGAGGGTGAGCAGTTCTTC
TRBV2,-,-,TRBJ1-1,CASSEALAEAFF,TGTGCCAGCAGTGAAGCGTTAGCTGAAGCTTTCTTT
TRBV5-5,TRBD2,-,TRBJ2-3,CASSWRPAGRGDTQYF,TGTGCCAGCAGCTGGAGGCCAGCGGGGCGGGGAGATACGCAGTATTTT
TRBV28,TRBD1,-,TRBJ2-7,CASSQAGTGGFHEQYF,TGTGCCAGCAGCCAGGCAGGGACAGGGGGCTTCCACGAGCAGTACTTC
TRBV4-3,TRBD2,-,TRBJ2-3,CASSPSGRRVDTQYF,TGCGCCAGCTCACCTAGCGGGAGGAGGGTGGATACGCAGTATTTT
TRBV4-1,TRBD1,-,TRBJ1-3,CASSRLDRGLDTIYF,TGCGCCAGCAGCCGATTAGACAGGGGCTTGGACACCATATATTTT